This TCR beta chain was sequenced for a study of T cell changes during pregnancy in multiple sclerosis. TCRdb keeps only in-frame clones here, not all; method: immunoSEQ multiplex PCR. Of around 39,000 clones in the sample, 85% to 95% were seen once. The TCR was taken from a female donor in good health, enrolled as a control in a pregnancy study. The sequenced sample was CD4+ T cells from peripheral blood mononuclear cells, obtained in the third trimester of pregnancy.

The CDR3 spells CASSFRDKETQYF. DNA of the CDR3: TGTGCCAGCAGTTTCAGGGACAAAGAGACCCAGTACTTC. The gene calls are TRBV27 and TRBJ2-5, with D tentatively TRBD1 (6 bases). Between the trimmed V and J ends, which lost 3 bases and 3 bases, there was a span of 8 bases. CDR1 and CDR2 (germline): MNHEY, SMNVEV (reference sequence). The CDR3 has 13 residues.